There are a few counts of the clone carrying this T cell receptor beta chain. This entry belongs to a study of cytomegalovirus exposure and HLA in healthy donors. 13 Jbeta primers and 60 Vbeta primers were used for the PCR. Libraries were prepared by immunoSEQ multiplex PCR; TCRdb keeps only in-frame clonotypes and omits some of them. In the table there are around 130,000 clones, approximately 80% of which are singletons. Losses at the gene ends were 3 bases for V and 9 bases for J; bases not matched to a gene: 8. CDR1 is KGHSH and CDR2 is LQKENI in the germline V gene. The CDR3 sequence is 14 residues long.

This TCR was recovered from a woman aged 40-49 years in good health and CMV-seronegative. The chain employs TRBV18 and TRBJ2-7, with 10 bases aligning to TRBD1. Material for sequencing was PBMCs. CDR3 region: CASSPSGQGRVQYF. The CDR3 DNA is TGTGCCAGCTCACCCTCGGGACAGGGGAGAGTGCAGTACTTC.